This T cell receptor beta chain comes out of a study of a mutant IDH1 vaccine in newly diagnosed glioma. Across the study: Earlier therapy was either radiotherapy, temozolomide, or both, and most got both.

Sequenced by immunoSEQ multiplex PCR; TCRdb stores in-frame clones only, minus some. In the table there are around 24,000 clones, roughly nine tenths of which are singletons. This CDR3 comprises 13 residues. Germline assignment: CDR1 WNHNN and CDR2 SYGVQD (reference sequence). Time point in this sample: baseline, week 1 (first vaccination visit). As to treatment: pre-vaccination baseline after standard-of-care therapy. The astrocytomas were IDH1-mutant, ATRX-negative, and WHO grade 3 or 4. The input for sequencing was PBMCs, taken from a glioma patient treated with radiotherapy, temozolomide or both. The chain is built from TRBV10-1 and TRBJ1-5; 8 bases map to TRBD1. This TCR was sampled from a man between 25 and 39 years old with glioma. CDR3 sequence (DNA): TGCGTCGCACCCCGACAGGGGCCTCGGCCCCAGCATTTT. This sequence encodes CVAPRQGPRPQHF.